The sequence of this T cell receptor beta chain was determined in a study of technical replicates of blood from several donors. Clones were read by immunoSEQ multiplex PCR, and TCRdb kept only the in-frame ones, dropping some. The sample records just over 55,000 clones, roughly 93% being singletons. J was trimmed by 10 bases and V by 6 bases; bases with no gene match: 6. CDR1 is LNHDA and CDR2 is SQIVND in the germline V gene (reference sequence). The CDR3 length is 14 residues. This receptor was taken from a human donor in good health. Some clones in this sample may be carry-over from other donors' samples. Material for sequencing was PBMCs. The chain joins TRBV19 to TRBJ1-6; TRBD1 aligns across 10 bases. The DNA for the CDR3 is TGTGCCAGTAGATCCGGGACAGGGGCATCACCCCTCCACTTT. It specifies CASRSGTGASPLHF.